This T cell receptor beta chain is from a study of blood T cell repertoires in COVID-19 (dated by TCRdb to the early 2020s). General notes on the study: Samples from collaborators originated in the United States, Italy and Spain and spanned both the acute and convalescent phases of COVID-19. The repertoires were released in a freely available public database meant as a resource for research on the immune response to SARS-CoV-2. Samples were obtained from the ongoing ImmuneRACE study (first 160 participants) and from about 1,300 subjects provided by 6 global collaborators. The prospective study material was composed of cDNA or gDNA derived from T cells, B-cell-depleted T cells, or PBMCs. Subjects who had been exposed to COVID-19, were actively infected with it, or had recovered from it provided the deeply sampled blood TCRbeta repertoires that made up the dataset. A de-identified subject ID, COVID-19 status, age in years and sex were almost always included in the sample metadata. Where available, HLA class I and class II types were obtained from metadata supplied by the sample provider rather than from assay-based typing.

The immunoSEQ Assay, a bias-controlled multiplex PCR, was used to amplify TCRbeta CDR3 regions from genomic DNA. The paper's data handling went like this. Nucleated cell counts per sample were estimated from amplification of reference gene primers within the assay. To quantify the absolute abundance of each unique TCRbeta CDR3 rearrangement, sequence reads were collapsed and filtered. Productive Simpson clonality was computed per sample as the square root of Simpson's diversity index over productive rearrangements. Drawn from immuneACCESS, this table holds only the in-frame rearrangements with V and J called that TCRdb kept. Clones are partly lost; checked studies trace under half to an unresolved V gene and leave the rest unexplained. V, J and clone size are taken as reported in that table, and D and trimming were inferred from the DNA itself. In this sample the table shows 200,000 to 300,000 clones, around nine tenths of which occur a single time. Over 0.8% of the sample is taken by the ten largest.

The trim is 1 base for V and 8 bases for J, with a gap of 12 bases between the germline ends. Per the germline V gene (reference sequence), SEHNR is the CDR1 and FQNEAQ is the CDR2. The CDR3 spans 15 residues, from the cysteine through the phenylalanine. CDR3 DNA only is kept here, 45 bases in frame from base 1. Broader findings and caveats from the paper: The quantity of clinical and demographic metadata differed by source and by participant and was supplied without curation.

In Seattle, one collaborating source enrolled patients while the infection was active and tracked those patients longitudinally over the course of disease. Collaborating institutions collected whole blood in K2EDTA tubes following their own protocols. For TCRbeta analysis, collaborators shipped samples as frozen whole blood, isolated PBMCs, or DNA extracted from either of those sample types. A word on this clone: The antigen it recognizes is unknown. Nothing much larger sits one base from this clone, and base qualities are not available.

Sequencing input: peripheral blood. In this chain, TRBV7-9 is recombined with TRBJ1-6; no D segment can be confidently identified. The origin of this receptor is a man aged 25-40 years with COVID-19, enrolled during active disease. The bases read TGTGCCAGCAGCTTAGTTCTCGGGGAACATTCACCCCTCCACTTT. Translated, it gives CASSLVLGEHSPLHF. The full variable domain, with segments outside the CDR3 supplied by the reference TRBV7-9 and TRBJ1-6 proteins, appears as DTGVSQNPRHKITKRGQNVTFRCDPISEHNRLYWYRQTLGQGPEFLTYFQNEAQLEKSRLLSDRFSAERPKGSFSTLEIQRTEQGDSAMYLCASSLVLGEHSPLHFGNGTRLTVT.